This T cell receptor beta chain came from a study of OX40 agonist ivuxolimab in advanced cancers. The wider study: The eligibility criteria allowed prior anti-PD-1, anti-PD-L1 or anti-CTLA-4 therapy, and roughly 39% had some.

The CDR3 length is 14 residues. Germline lookup yields CDR1 SNHLY and CDR2 FYNNEI. V lost 7 bases, J lost 3 bases, and 14 bases lay in between. Here immunoSEQ multiplex PCR was the method, and the copy in TCRdb shows in-frame clones only, minus some. The sample has tens of thousands of clones; about 94% are singletons. Any history of autoimmune disease or systemic immunosuppression disqualified patients. A word on this clone: Its antigen is as yet unknown.

Study conclusions and caveats: Expanded peripheral T cell antigen specificity was not determined. The study found that CD8+ T cells averaged more expanded clones than CD4+.

The specimen comprised CD4+ or CD8+ T cells sorted from blood, sampled in a trial of the OX40 agonist ivuxolimab. This chain connects TRBV2 to TRBJ2-3, with D tentatively TRBD1 (6 bases). This receptor was identified in an adult with an advanced solid tumor such as melanoma, head and neck, liver or kidney cancer. For the CDR3, the DNA is TGTGCCAGCATAAGGGACAAGCGAACAGATACGCAGTATTTT. This encodes CASIRDKRTDTQYF.